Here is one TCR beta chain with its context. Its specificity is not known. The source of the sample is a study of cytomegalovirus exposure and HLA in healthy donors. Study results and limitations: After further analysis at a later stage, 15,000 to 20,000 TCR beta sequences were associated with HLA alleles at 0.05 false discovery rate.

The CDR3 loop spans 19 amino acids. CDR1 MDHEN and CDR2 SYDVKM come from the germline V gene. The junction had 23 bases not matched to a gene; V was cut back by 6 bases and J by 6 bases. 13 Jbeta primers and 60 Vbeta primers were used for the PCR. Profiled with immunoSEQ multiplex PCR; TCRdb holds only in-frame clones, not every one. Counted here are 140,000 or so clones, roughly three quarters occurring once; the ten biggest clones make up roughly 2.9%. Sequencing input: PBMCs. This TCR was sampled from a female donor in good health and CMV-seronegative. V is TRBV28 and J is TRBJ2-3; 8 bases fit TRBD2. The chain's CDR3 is CASRNHRGVGSGRADTQYF. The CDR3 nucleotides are TGTGCCAGCAGGAACCACCGGGGGGTGGGAAGCGGGAGAGCGGATACGCAGTATTTT. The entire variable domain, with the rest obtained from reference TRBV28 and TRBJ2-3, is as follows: DVKVTQSSRYLVKRTGEKVFLECVQDMDHENMFWYRQDPGLGLRLIYFSYDVKMKEKGDIPEGYSVSREKKERFSLILESASTNQTSMYLCASRNHRGVGSGRADTQYFGPGTRLTVL.